Sequencing of this T cell receptor (beta chain) was carried out in a study of CD8+ T cells in alopecia areata (dated by TCRdb to 2017 to 2018). Concerning the study at large: The treated patients took part in an open-label pilot trial in which moderate-to-severe alopecia areata was treated with oral tofacitinib at 5 to 10 mg twice daily. Tofacitinib was administered for 6 to 18 months, and 6 months of follow-up off drug were then conducted to assess delayed response and recurrence. Disease severity in treated patients was measured with the SALT score, which quantifies the percentage of affected scalp surface area. High-throughput TCRbeta sequencing was used to examine T cell clonal expansion in alopecia areata in both the C3H/HeJ mouse model and human patients. Human TCRbeta sequencing covered scalp tissue and sorted CD4+ and CD8+ peripheral blood T cells from patchy and totalis/universalis alopecia areata patients and healthy controls. Biopsies were taken from tofacitinib-treated patients at baseline and at 4 and 24 weeks of treatment, and a later scalp biopsy was taken in several of the tofacitinib-treated patients. Scalp clonality was compared among normal scalp (n=4), patchy alopecia areata scalp (n=8), and alopecia totalis/universalis scalp (n=8). RNA was obtained with the PAXgene miRNA kit for fixed scalp, the miRNeasy kit for PBMCs, and the RNeasy kit for mouse skin. TCRbeta CDR3 regions were amplified by immunoSEQ multiplex PCR using 35 Vbeta forward and 13 Jbeta reverse primers. What the study reported, not specific to this receptor: Because the treated cohort was small and included a single nonresponder, larger studies are needed to assess links between baseline CD8+ expansion and response. During tofacitinib treatment, many expanded lesional clones remained in scalp and blood, and this persistence may partly explain relapse after treatment is stopped. Lesional scalp, especially in alopecia totalis/universalis, showed higher clonality and more expanded CD8+ clones than normal scalp, suggesting antigenic drive. TCR sequences shared between patients were less clear than in mice, possibly partly because of HLA diversity in the patient population. Unlike mouse skin, where gammadelta T cells dominate, normal human skin contains resident alphabeta T cells that get sequenced too, which complicates analysis of the scalp TCR repertoire. Tofacitinib significantly lowered scalp clonality and the number of expanded CD8+ clones among the top 100 scalp clones.

This clone showed up just a few times. Its antigen remains unidentified. No much larger clonotype is one base removed from it; base qualities were not supplied. The sample's treatment or condition label is to be understood as: oral pan-JAK inhibitor, 5-10 mg twice daily. From alopecia areata patients, peripheral blood was collected along with lesional scalp punch biopsies. PBMCs were isolated by density centrifugation and stained for CD3, CD4 and CD8, and CD4+ and CD8+ T cells were sorted on a FACSAria. The germline V gene encodes CDR1 SGDLS and CDR2 YYNGEE. The CDR3 sequence holds 16 residues, the cysteine and phenylalanine included. Just CDR3 DNA is preserved here, 48 bases in frame from base 1. V is reduced by 4 bases and J by 6 bases, leaving a spacing of 19 bases between them. Receptor libraries were prepared by the immunoSEQ multiplex PCR assay. RNA was extracted from all samples and reverse transcribed into cDNA, which served as template for TCR sequencing. First-strand cDNA was synthesized with SuperScript III using a 2:1 mix of oligo-dT and random hexamers. A synthetic immune receptor repertoire was used to measure amplification bias, and any remaining bias was corrected computationally. The authors' analysis ran thus. Raw reads were preprocessed to remove errors, and CDR3 was defined according to IMGT conventions as the region from the conserved cysteine to phenylalanine. Clonality was calculated as 1 minus Shannon entropy normalized by log2 of the number of productive unique TCRs. Whether each scalp clone was CD4 or CD8 was inferred by checking scalp TCRbeta sequences against the CD4 and CD8 repertoires from sorted blood. The clones in this table, taken by TCRdb from immuneACCESS, are in-frame only. Not every clone is retained; where verified, under half of the shortfall comes from an unresolved V gene, and the cause of the rest is unknown. That table furnishes V, J and clone size, whereas the DNA furnished D and trimming. This sample holds a few hundred thousand clones; 30% to 40% were observed only once. Roughly 0.5% of the sample rests with the top ten.

The V gene is TRBV9 and the J gene is TRBJ1-4; a confident D gene designation cannot be given. This TCR came from a human donor with alopecia areata. Sequences were derived from CD4+ T cells sorted from blood, sampled between weeks 30 and 35, from a patient treated with tofacitinib. The nucleotides read TGTGCCAGCAGCATAGATTCCGGCCTCCAGGATGAAAAACTGTTTTTT. Translation gives CASSIDSGLQDEKLFF.